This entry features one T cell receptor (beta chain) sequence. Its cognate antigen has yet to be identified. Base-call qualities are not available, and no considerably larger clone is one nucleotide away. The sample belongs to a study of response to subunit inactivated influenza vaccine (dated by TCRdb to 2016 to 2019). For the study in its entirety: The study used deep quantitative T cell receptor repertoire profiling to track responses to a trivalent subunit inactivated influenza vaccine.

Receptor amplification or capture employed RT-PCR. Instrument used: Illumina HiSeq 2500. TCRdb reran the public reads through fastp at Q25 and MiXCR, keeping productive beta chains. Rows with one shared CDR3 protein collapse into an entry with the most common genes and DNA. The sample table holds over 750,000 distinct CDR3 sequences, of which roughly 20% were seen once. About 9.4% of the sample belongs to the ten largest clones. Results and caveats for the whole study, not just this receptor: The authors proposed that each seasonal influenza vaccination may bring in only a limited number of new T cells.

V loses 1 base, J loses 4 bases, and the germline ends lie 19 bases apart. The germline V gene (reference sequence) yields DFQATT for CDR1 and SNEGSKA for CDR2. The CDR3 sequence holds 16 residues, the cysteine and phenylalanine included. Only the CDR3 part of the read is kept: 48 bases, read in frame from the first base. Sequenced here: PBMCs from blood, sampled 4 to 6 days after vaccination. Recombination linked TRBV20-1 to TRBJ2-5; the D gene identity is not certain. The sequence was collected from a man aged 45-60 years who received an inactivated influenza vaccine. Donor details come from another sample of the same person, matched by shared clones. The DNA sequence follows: TGCAGTGCTAGAGGTCATGTGATTGGGATGGGAGAGACCCAGTACTTC. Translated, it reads CSARGHVIGMGETQYF.